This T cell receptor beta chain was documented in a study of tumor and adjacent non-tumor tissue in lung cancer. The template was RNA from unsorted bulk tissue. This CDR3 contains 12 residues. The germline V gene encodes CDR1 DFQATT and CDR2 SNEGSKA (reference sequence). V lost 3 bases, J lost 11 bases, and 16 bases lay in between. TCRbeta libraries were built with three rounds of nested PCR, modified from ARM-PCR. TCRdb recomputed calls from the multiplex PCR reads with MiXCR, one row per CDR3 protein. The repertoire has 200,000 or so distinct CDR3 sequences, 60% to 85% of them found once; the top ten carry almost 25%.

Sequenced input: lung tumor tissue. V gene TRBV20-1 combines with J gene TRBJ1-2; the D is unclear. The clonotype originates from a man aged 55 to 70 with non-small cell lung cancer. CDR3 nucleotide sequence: TGCAGTGCTAGGGGCCGAACGGGTGGTTACACCTTC. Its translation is CSARGRTGGYTF.